These 25 T cell receptor beta chains originate from one sample sequenced in a study of blood T cell repertoires in COVID-19. Here immunoSEQ multiplex PCR was the method, and the copy in TCRdb shows in-frame clones only, minus some. The top ten hold roughly 15% of the sample, which has 55,000 to 75,000 clones, 82% seen once. The specimen sequenced was peripheral blood. The receptors stem from an elderly man with active COVID-19.

The chain recombines TRBV11-3 with TRBJ2-7; 8 bases line up with TRBD1. The ends lost 5 bases at V and 6 bases at J; junction bases unmatched: 9. Germline CDR1 and CDR2: SGHNT and YENEEA. The CDR3 length is 14 residues. CDR3 sequence reads: CASSPDRGRGEQYF. The CDR3 bases are TGTGCCAGCAGCCCTGACAGGGGTCGGGGCGAGCAGTACTTC.

This clone showed up just a few times. The rearrangement uses TRBV7-8 and TRBJ1-1; 7 bases line up with TRBD1. CDR1 and CDR2 (germline): SGHVS, FQNEAQ. The CDR3 covers 16 residues. V was pared by 5 bases and J by 0 bases, with 9 bases of the junction left unmatched. CDR3 protein: CASSQIMDRLNTEAFF. CDR3 coding DNA: TGTGCCAGCAGCCAAATCATGGACAGGCTGAACACTGAAGCTTTCTTT.

The chain combines TRBV10-3 with TRBJ2-3; no clear D. Trimming left V 4 bases short and J 3 bases short, with 11 bases between. Germline V lookup: CDR1 ENHRY, CDR2 SYGVKD. This CDR3 is built from 14 residues. The CDR3 coding sequence is TGTGCCATCAGTGGTCCACAGAGTACAGATACGCAGTATTTT. Translation: CAISGPQSTDTQYF.

The rearrangement uses TRBV6-5 and TRBJ1-3, with no clear D. The CDR3 has 12 amino acids. Per germline, CDR1 MNHEY and CDR2 SVGAGI. Trimming pared 8 bases from V and 8 bases from J, leaving 13 bases between. The CDR3 loop is CASWELGDTIYF. In DNA form, the CDR3 reads TGTGCCAGCTGGGAGCTCGGAGACACCATATATTTT.

This clone turned up a few times. The rearrangement uses TRBV5-8 and TRBJ2-3; 9 nucleotides line up with TRBD1. V was pared by 4 bases and J by 5 bases, with 8 bases of the junction left unmatched. The CDR3 is made up of 15 amino acids. Germline V gene data show CDR1 as SGHTS and CDR2 as YDEGEE. CDR3 sequence reads: CASSISGTGKDTQYF. Written as DNA, the CDR3 is TGTGCCAGCAGCATATCCGGGACAGGGAAAGATACGCAGTATTTT. The full variable domain, in which reference TRBV5-8 and TRBJ2-3 provide the parts outside the CDR3, is EAGVTQSPTHLIKTRGQQATLRCSPISGHTSVYWYQQALGLGLQFLLWYDEGEERNRGNFPPRFSGRQFPNYSSELNVNALELEDSALYLCASSISGTGKDTQYFGPGTRLTVL.

This clone was counted between two and nine times. This chain connects TRBV14 to TRBJ2-7; 7 nucleotides match TRBD1. Looked up from germline, CDR1 is SGHDN and CDR2 is FVKESK. The CDR3 loop spans 16 amino acids. V gave up 3 bases and J gave up 0 bases; unmatched junction bases: 8. CDR3 in amino acids: CASSQGDREGSYEQYF. The CDR3 DNA sequence: TGTGCCAGCAGCCAGGGAGACAGGGAAGGCTCCTACGAGCAGTACTTC.

The J gene is TRBJ1-1, the V gene TRBV7-2, with D hard to call. This CDR3 is built from 14 residues. Trimming pared 1 base from V and 3 bases from J, leaving 9 bases between. The germline CDR1 and CDR2 sequences are SGHTA and FQGNSA. This CDR3 reads CASSLDFGDTEAFF. The CDR3 nucleotides read TGTGCCAGCAGCTTAGATTTCGGAGACACTGAAGCTTTCTTT.

Written as DNA, the CDR3 is TGTGCCAGCAGCTTTTTTCACCGGAGGGAAAAACTGTTTTTT. It is translated as CASSFFHRREKLFF. The V call is TRBV7-9, the J call TRBJ1-4; D is unclear. Trimming stripped 3 bases from V and 8 bases from J, with 13 bases between. The germline CDR1 and CDR2 sequences are SEHNR and FQNEAQ (reference sequence). The length of the CDR3 is 14 residues.

This rearrangement joins TRBV5-6 to TRBJ1-6; maybe TRBD1 (5 bases). From germline, CDR1 is SGHDT and CDR2 YYEEEE. The CDR3 sequence is 18 residues long. Trimming removed 4 bases at V and 0 bases at J, with 17 bases between. The DNA of the CDR3 is TGTGCCAGCAGCCTAAGAGTACAGGCAAGCTCCTATAATTCACCCCTCCACTTT. Amino acids: CASSLRVQASSYNSPLHF.

The chain recombines TRBV24-1 with TRBJ2-7; TRBD1 might be the D (6 bases). The germline gives CDR1 KGHDR, CDR2 SFDVKD. The CDR3 covers 14 residues. V was trimmed by 7 bases and J by 2 bases, leaving 14 bases between them. CDR3 amino acids: CATSSPGHPYEQYF. In nucleotides, the CDR3 is TGTGCCACCAGCAGCCCGGGACACCCCTACGAGCAGTACTTC.

V and J are TRBV27 and TRBJ2-2, with D unresolved. The ends were cut back, 3 bases at V and 1 base at J, with 12 bases in the middle. The CDR3 covers 16 residues. Per germline, CDR1 MNHEY and CDR2 SMNVEV (reference sequence). Here the CDR3 DNA reads TGTGCCAGCAGTTTCTGGGCAGGTTTGAACACCGGGGAGCTGTTTTTT. Translated, it gives CASSFWAGLNTGELFF.

This clone is a singleton in its sample. The CDR3 protein is CATSAPGQGEGYGYTF. The CDR3, as DNA: TGTGCCACCAGTGCCCCTGGACAGGGGGAGGGCTATGGCTACACCTTC. The chain links TRBV24-1 to TRBJ1-2; 10 bases align to TRBD1. CDR1 is KGHDR, CDR2 SFDVKD, per germline. This CDR3 region has 16 residues. The trim removed 5 bases at V and 4 bases at J, leaving 9 bases unmatched.

V usage is TRBV7-6 and J usage is TRBJ2-7; the match to TRBD2 covers 9 bases. Germline V gene lookup returns CDR1 SGHVS and CDR2 FNYEAQ. Trimming at V came to 1 base and at J to 0 bases, leaving 7 bases not matched to a gene. The CDR3 extends over 17 amino acids. The CDR3 spells CASSLEPGLATSYEQYF. CDR3 sequence (DNA): TGTGCCAGCAGCTTAGAACCGGGACTAGCTACCTCCTACGAGCAGTACTTC.

The chain recombines TRBV7-3 with TRBJ1-2; 7 nucleotides match TRBD1. The CDR3 consists of 13 residues. Germline V gives CDR1 SGHTA, CDR2 FQGTGA. Germline trimming cut 5 bases from V and 5 bases from J; bases unmatched to any gene: 5. CDR3 sequence: CASSAGQPYGYTF. Here the CDR3 DNA reads TGTGCCAGCAGCGCGGGACAGCCATATGGCTACACCTTC.

This chain connects TRBV9 to TRBJ2-7, with TRBD2 matching over 9 bases. V dropped 3 bases and J dropped 0; count of bases not matched to a gene: 7. The CDR3 runs to 16 residues. The germline V gene encodes CDR1 SGDLS and CDR2 YYNGEE. The CDR3 loop is CASSAQAGGSSYEQYF. CDR3 coding DNA: TGTGCCAGCAGCGCCCAAGCGGGGGGAAGCTCCTACGAGCAGTACTTC.

The chain is built from TRBV11-3 and TRBJ2-2; tentatively, D is TRBD1 (5 bases). The CDR3 sequence is 14 residues long. Germline-derived CDR1 and CDR2 are SGHNT and YENEEA. The germline V and J ends were trimmed by 3 bases and 6 bases, with 11 bases remaining between them. Here the CDR3 DNA reads TGTGCCAGCAGCTTCCAGGGTTTTTCCGGGGAGCTGTTTTTT. Encoded protein: CASSFQGFSGELFF.

In its sample, this clone was seen once. The chain couples TRBV11-1 to TRBJ2-7, with 8 positions matching TRBD1. Germline V gives CDR1 SGHAT, CDR2 FQDESV (reference sequence). The CDR3 has 15 residues. J lost 3 bases, V lost 5 bases, and 9 bases had no gene match. Written as DNA, the CDR3 is TGTGCCAGCAGCCCATGGACAGGGTCCGACTACGAGCAGTACTTC. It encodes CASSPWTGSDYEQYF.

This clone was observed once. This chain connects TRBV19 to TRBJ1-2, with 7 bases matching TRBD1. Trimming removed 6 bases from V and 6 bases from J; junction bases left unmatched: 4. The CDR3 has 12 residues. Germline V gives CDR1 LNHDA, CDR2 SQIVND (reference sequence). The CDR3 region is CASSRGLDGYTF. Written as DNA, the CDR3 is TGTGCCAGTAGCAGGGGGTTGGATGGCTACACCTTC.

V and J are TRBV6-5 and TRBJ1-1; D gene unclear. There are 13 residues in the CDR3. V was clipped by 8 bases and J by 1 base, with 11 bases between them. Germline V CDR1 and CDR2: MNHEY, SVGAGI. In DNA, the CDR3 is TGTGCCAGCCTCCCCCGGTCGAACACTGAAGCTTTCTTT. Protein sequence: CASLPRSNTEAFF.

The rearrangement links TRBV28 to TRBJ2-7; TRBD2 is a possible D gene (5 bases). Trimming removed 7 bases at V and 6 bases at J, with 19 bases between. Germline lookup yields CDR1 MDHEN and CDR2 SYDVKM. The CDR3 runs 14 residues. The CDR3 loop reads CASNSGEKRSEQYF. The CDR3 DNA is TGTGCCAGCAATTCCGGGGAAAAACGATCCGAGCAGTACTTC.

CDR3 coding DNA: TGTGCCAGCAATCAGGGGGCCCCCCCCACCCTCCACTTT. It yields the protein CASNQGAPPTLHF. This chain joins TRBV28 and TRBJ1-6; 8 positions match TRBD1. CDR1 MDHEN and CDR2 SYDVKM come from the germline V gene. This CDR3 region has 13 residues. Unmatched junction bases numbered 10, after V lost 7 bases and J lost 14 bases.

The chain links TRBV11-2 to TRBJ2-2; 14 nucleotides line up with TRBD2. With V trimmed by 5 bases and J by 3 bases, 8 bases remained unmatched. The CDR3 loop spans 18 amino acids. Germline assignment: CDR1 SGHAT and CDR2 FQNNGV. In nucleotides, the CDR3 is TGTGCCAGCAGCCCCCGACTAGCGGGAGGGTTTCACACCGGGGAGCTGTTTTTT. Encoded protein: CASSPRLAGGFHTGELFF. Supplemented by reference TRBV11-2 and TRBJ2-2, the full variable domain reads EAGVAQSPRYKIIEKRQSVAFWCNPISGHATLYWYQQILGQGPKLLIQFQNNGVVDDSQLPKDRFSAERLKGVDSTLKIQPAKLEDSAVYLCASSPRLAGGFHTGELFFGEGSRLTVL.

The V gene is TRBV6-5, the J gene TRBJ2-2, with a weak D call TRBD1 (6 bases). V lost 6 bases to trimming and J lost 7 bases, with 18 bases between them. Germline CDR1 MNHEY, CDR2 SVGAGI. The CDR3 totals 15 residues. The CDR3 nucleotides are TGTGCCAGCAGCCGTACCCCCACAGGGCTCGGGGAGCTGTTTTTT. Amino acids: CASSRTPTGLGELFF.

This sequence joins TRBV4-1 and TRBJ2-1; maybe TRBD2 (6 bases). In germline, CDR1 is MGHRA, CDR2 YSYEKL. The CDR3 consists of 15 residues. Trimming took 4 bases from V and 5 from J, leaving 15 bases between them. The CDR3, as DNA: TGCGCCAGCAGCCGTCCTGGGGACTCAGACAATGAGCAGTTCTTC. This encodes CASSRPGDSDNEQFF.

The chain combines TRBV2 with TRBJ2-1, with TRBD2 matching over 7 bases. This CDR3 is built from 13 residues. CDR1 SNHLY and CDR2 FYNNEI come from the germline V gene. J gave up 7 bases and V 8 bases, and 8 bases lay outside the gene matches. Here the CDR3 DNA reads TGTGCCAGCGGGGTAGCGGGTAGAAATGAGCAGTTCTTC. Translation: CASGVAGRNEQFF.